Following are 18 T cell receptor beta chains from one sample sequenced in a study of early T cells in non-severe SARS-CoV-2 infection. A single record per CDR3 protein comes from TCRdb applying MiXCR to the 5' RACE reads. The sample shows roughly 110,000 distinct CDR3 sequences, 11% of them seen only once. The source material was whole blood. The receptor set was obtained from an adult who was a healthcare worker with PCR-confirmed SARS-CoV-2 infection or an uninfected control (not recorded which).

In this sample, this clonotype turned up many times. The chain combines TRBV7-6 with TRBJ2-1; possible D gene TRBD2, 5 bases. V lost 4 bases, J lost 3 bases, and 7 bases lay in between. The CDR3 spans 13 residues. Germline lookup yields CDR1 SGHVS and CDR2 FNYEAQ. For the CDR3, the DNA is TGTGCCAGCAGCTCCGGGATCTACAATGAGCAGTTCTTC. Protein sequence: CASSSGIYNEQFF.

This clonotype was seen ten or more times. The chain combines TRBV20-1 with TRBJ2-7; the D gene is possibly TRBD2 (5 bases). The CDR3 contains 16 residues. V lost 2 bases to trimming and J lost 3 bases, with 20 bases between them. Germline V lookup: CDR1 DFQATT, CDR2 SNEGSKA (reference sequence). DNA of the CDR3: TGCAGTGCTAGAACCCTCCTCCGGAGCGGTTACTACGAGCAGTACTTC. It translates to CSARTLLRSGYYEQYF.

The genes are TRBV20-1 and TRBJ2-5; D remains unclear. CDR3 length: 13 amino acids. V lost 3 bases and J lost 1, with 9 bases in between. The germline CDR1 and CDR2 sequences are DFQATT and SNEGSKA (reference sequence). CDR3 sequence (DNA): TGCAGTGCTAGTAGGTCTACCCAAGAGACCCAGTACTTC. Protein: CSASRSTQETQYF.

The chain's CDR3 is CASSQTSGDTDTQYF. The CDR3 region has the DNA TGTGCCAGCAGCCAGACTAGCGGAGACACAGATACGCAGTATTTT. The chain has TRBV3-1 and TRBJ2-3; 9 bases fit TRBD2. Trimming took 3 bases from V and 2 from J; bases not matched to a gene: 3. CDR1 is LGHDT, CDR2 YNNKEL, per germline (reference sequence). There are 15 residues in the CDR3.

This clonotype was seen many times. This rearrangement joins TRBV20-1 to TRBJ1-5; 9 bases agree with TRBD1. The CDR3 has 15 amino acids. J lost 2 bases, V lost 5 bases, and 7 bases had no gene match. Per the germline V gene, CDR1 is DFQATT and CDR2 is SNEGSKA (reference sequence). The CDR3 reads CSASQGAQGNQPQHF. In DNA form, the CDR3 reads TGCAGTGCTTCACAGGGGGCGCAGGGCAATCAGCCCCAGCATTTT.

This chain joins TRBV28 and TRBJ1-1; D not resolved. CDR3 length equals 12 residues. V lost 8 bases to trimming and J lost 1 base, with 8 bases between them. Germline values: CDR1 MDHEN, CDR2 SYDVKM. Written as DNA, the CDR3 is TGTGCCAGCCAGGATGAGAACACTGAAGCTTTCTTT. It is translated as CASQDENTEAFF.

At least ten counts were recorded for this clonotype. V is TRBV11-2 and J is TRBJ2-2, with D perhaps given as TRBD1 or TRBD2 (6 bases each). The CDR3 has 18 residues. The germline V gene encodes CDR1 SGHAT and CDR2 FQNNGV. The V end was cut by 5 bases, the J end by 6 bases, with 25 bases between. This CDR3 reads CASSPGTILRRGSGELFF. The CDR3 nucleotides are TGTGCCAGCAGCCCGGGGACAATCCTAAGGCGGGGCTCCGGGGAGCTGTTTTTT.

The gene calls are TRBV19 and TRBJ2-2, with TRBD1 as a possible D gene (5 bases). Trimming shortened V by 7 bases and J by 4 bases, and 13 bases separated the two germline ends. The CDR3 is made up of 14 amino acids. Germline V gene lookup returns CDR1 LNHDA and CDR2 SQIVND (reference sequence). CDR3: CASKKGVGTGELFF. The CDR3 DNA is TGTGCCAGTAAAAAAGGGGTCGGCACCGGGGAGCTGTTTTTT.

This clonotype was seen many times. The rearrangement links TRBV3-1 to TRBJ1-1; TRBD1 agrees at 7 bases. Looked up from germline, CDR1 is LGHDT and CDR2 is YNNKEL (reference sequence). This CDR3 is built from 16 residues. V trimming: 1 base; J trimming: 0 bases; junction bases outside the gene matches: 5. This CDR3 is CASSQGTGIMNTEAFF. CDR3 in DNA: TGTGCCAGCAGCCAAGGGACAGGAATCATGAACACTGAAGCTTTCTTT.

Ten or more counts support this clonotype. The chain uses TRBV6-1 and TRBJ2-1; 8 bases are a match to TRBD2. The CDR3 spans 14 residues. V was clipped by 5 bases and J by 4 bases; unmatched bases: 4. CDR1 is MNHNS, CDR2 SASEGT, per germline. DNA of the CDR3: TGTGCCAGCAGTTTAGCGGGACCGTACAATGAGCAGTTCTTC. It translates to CASSLAGPYNEQFF.

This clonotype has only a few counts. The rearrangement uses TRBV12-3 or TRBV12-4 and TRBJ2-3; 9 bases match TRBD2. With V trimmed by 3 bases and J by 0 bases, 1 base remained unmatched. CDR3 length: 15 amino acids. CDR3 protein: CASSFGLASTDTQYF. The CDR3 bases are TGTGCCAGCAGTTTTGGACTAGCGAGCACAGATACGCAGTATTTT.

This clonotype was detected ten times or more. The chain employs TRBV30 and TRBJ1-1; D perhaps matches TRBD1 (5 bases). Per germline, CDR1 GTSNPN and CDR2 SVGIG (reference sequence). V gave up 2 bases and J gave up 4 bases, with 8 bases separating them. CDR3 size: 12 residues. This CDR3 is CAWSQGFTEAFF. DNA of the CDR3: TGTGCCTGGAGTCAGGGATTCACTGAAGCTTTCTTT.

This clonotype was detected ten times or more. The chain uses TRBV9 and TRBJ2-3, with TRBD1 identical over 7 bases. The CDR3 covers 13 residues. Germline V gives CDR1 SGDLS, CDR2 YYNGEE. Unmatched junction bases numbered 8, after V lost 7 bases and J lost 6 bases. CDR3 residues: CASGQERPDTQYF. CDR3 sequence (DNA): TGTGCCAGCGGACAGGAAAGGCCGGATACGCAGTATTTT.

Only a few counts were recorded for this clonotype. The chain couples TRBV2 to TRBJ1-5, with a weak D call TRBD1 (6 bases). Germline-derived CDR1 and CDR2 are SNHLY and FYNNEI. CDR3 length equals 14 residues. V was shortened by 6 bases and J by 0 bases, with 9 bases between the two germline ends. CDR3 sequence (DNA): TGTGCCAGCAGGGGGGACATTAGCAATCAGCCCCAGCATTTT. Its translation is CASRGDISNQPQHF.

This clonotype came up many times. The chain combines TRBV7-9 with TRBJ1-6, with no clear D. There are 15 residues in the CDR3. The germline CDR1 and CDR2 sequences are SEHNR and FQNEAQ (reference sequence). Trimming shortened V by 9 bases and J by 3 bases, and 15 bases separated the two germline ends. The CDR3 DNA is TGTGCCAGTCATCACCTGTCTAACTATAATTCACCCCTCCACTTT. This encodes CASHHLSNYNSPLHF.

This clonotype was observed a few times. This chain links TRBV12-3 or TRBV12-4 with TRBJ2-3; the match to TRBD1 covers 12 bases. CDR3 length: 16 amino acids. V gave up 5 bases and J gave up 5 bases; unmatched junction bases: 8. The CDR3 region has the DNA TGTGCCAGCAGTCCCTGGGACAGGGGGCGCAGAGATACGCAGTATTTT. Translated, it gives CASSPWDRGRRDTQYF.

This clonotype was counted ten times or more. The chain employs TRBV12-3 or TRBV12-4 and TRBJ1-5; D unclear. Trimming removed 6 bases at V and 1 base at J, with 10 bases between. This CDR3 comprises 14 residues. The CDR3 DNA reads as TGTGCCAGCAGCCGCGGACTGAGCAATCAGCCCCAGCATTTT. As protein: CASSRGLSNQPQHF.

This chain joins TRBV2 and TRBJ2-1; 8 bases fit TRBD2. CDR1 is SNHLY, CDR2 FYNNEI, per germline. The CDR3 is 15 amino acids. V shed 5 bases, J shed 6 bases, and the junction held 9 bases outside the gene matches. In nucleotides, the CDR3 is TGTGCCAGCAGTTTCAGCGGGGGTACATTCAATGAGCAGTTCTTC. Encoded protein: CASSFSGGTFNEQFF.